These 16 T cell receptor beta chains share one sample of origin, sequenced in a study of cytotoxic CD8 clonotypes in ibrutinib-treated CLL. Clones were read by immunoSEQ multiplex PCR, and TCRdb kept only the in-frame ones, dropping some. The sample holds 130,000 or so clones, approximately 80% seen once. Sample: PBMCs, taken after 12 months of ibrutinib treatment. The source of these receptors is a human donor with chronic lymphocytic leukemia.

J is TRBJ2-1 and V is TRBV9; 8 bases fit TRBD1. CDR1 SGDLS and CDR2 YYNGEE come from the germline V gene. The V and J ends lost 2 bases and 0 bases, in that order; junction bases with no gene match: 7. The CDR3 is made up of 17 amino acids. In nucleotides, the CDR3 is TGTGCCAGCAGCGTGCCGAGACAGGGGAGCTCCTACAATGAGCAGTTCTTC. Protein: CASSVPRQGSSYNEQFF.

The chain has TRBV28 and TRBJ1-2; D not resolved. The germline V gene encodes CDR1 MDHEN and CDR2 SYDVKM. Trimming took 10 bases from V and 3 from J, leaving 15 bases between them. The CDR3 is 13 amino acids. The CDR3 nucleotides are TGTGCCACACGAGAACGATGGGACTATGGCTACACCTTC. It translates to CATRERWDYGYTF.

The J gene is TRBJ1-1, the V gene TRBV27, with D possibly being TRBD1 (5 bases). This CDR3 spans 11 amino acids. Trimming left V 4 bases short and J 7 bases short, with 7 bases between. Germline CDR1 reads MNHEY; CDR2 reads SMNVEV (reference sequence). The CDR3 protein is CASSWGSEAFF. The CDR3, as DNA: TGTGCCAGCAGTTGGGGCAGTGAAGCTTTCTTT.

This clone was seen only once. The rearrangement links TRBV11-2 to TRBJ2-7; either TRBD1 or TRBD2 may fit D (5 bases each). V was pared by 2 bases and J by 3 bases, with 11 bases between. Germline V gives CDR1 SGHAT, CDR2 FQNNGV. CDR3 length equals 14 residues. CDR3 DNA sequence: TGTGCCAGCAGCTTAAGGGGCGGGCACTACGAGCAGTACTTC. Its protein product is CASSLRGGHYEQYF.

The chain is built from TRBV21-1 and TRBJ2-1; the table assigns TRBD1, which was not confirmed against the DNA. TRBV21-1 is tagged as a pseudogene. This CDR3 spans 16 amino acids. For the CDR3, the DNA is TGTGCCAGCAGCGACTGGACAGGGGACTCCTACAATGAGCAGTTCTTC. Translation gives CASSDWTGDSYNEQFF.

The genes are TRBV10-3 and TRBJ2-2, with D perhaps matching TRBD2 (6 bases). Germline lookup yields CDR1 ENHRY and CDR2 SYGVKD. With 2 bases removed from V and 4 bases from J, the gap between germline ends came to 23 bases. The CDR3 runs 19 residues. In DNA, the CDR3 is TGTGCCATCAGTGAGCCCCCCGGATTGGGGGGATCTATCACCGGGGAGCTGTTTTTT. It specifies CAISEPPGLGGSITGELFF.

The chain has TRBV6-1 and TRBJ1-2; no clear D gene. The CDR3 has 13 amino acids. V lost 3 bases to trimming and J lost 5 bases, with 10 bases between them. The germline V gene has CDR1 MNHNS and CDR2 SASEGT. CDR3 amino acids: CASSEGVSYGYTF. The CDR3 DNA reads TGTGCCAGCAGTGAGGGCGTATCGTATGGCTACACCTTC.

This chain joins TRBV5-1 and TRBJ1-5, with D possibly being TRBD1 (6 bases). Between the trimmed V and J ends, which lost 0 bases and 2 bases, there was a span of 6 bases. Germline V lookup: CDR1 SGHRS, CDR2 YFSETQ. CDR3 size: 14 residues. Written as DNA, the CDR3 is TGCGCCAGCAGCTTGGGGACAGGCAATCAGCCCCAGCATTTT. The encoded protein is CASSLGTGNQPQHF. Using reference TRBV5-1 and TRBJ1-5 for the parts outside the CDR3, the full variable domain is KAGVTQTPRYLIKTRGQQVTLSCSPISGHRSVSWYQQTPGQGLQFLFEYFSETQRNKGNFPGRFSGRQFSNSRSEMNVSTLELGDSALYLCASSLGTGNQPQHFGDGTRLSIL.

The J gene is TRBJ2-5, the V gene TRBV5-4; D is uncertain. The CDR3 sequence is 13 residues long. Trimming removed 5 bases from V and 5 bases from J, with 13 bases in between. Germline CDR1 is SGHNT and CDR2 is YYREEE (reference sequence). In DNA, the CDR3 is TGTGCCAGCAGTATTAGAAACGGGGAGACCCAGTACTTC. This translates into CASSIRNGETQYF.

This sequence joins TRBV15 and TRBJ2-7; 8 nucleotides agree with TRBD2. This CDR3 contains 15 residues. Per germline, CDR1 LNHNV and CDR2 YYDKDF (reference sequence). The junction had 6 bases not matched to a gene; V was cut back by 3 bases and J by 2 bases. The CDR3 DNA is TGTGCCACCAGCAGCAGCGGGAGAATCCCCTACGAGCAGTACTTC. This codes for CATSSSGRIPYEQYF.

The V and J genes are TRBV12-5 and TRBJ1-6; D call uncertain. Per germline, CDR1 LGHNT and CDR2 FRNRAP. Trimming shortened V by 1 base and J by 7 bases, and 2 bases separated the two germline ends. This CDR3 comprises 12 residues. CDR3 in DNA: TGTGCTAGTGGTTTGGAGAATTCACCCCTCCACTTT. Its translation is CASGLENSPLHF.

The chain employs TRBV7-2 and TRBJ1-1; TRBD1 aligns across 11 bases. After removal of 5 bases from V and 3 bases from J, the junction contained 8 bases not matched to a gene. Germline V gene data show CDR1 as SGHTA and CDR2 as FQGNSA. The CDR3 has 16 amino acids. The CDR3 region has the DNA TGTGCCAGCAGCCAAAACCCGGGACAGGGGGACACTGAAGCTTTCTTT. Translated: CASSQNPGQGDTEAFF.

The J gene is TRBJ1-2, the V gene TRBV28; D unclear. The CDR3 loop spans 11 amino acids. Germline V gives CDR1 MDHEN, CDR2 SYDVKM. Trimming left V 8 bases short and J 6 bases short, with 10 bases between. The CDR3 DNA reads TGTGCCAGCTCCTTGCACAATGGCTACACCTTC. Translating it yields CASSLHNGYTF.

The chain employs TRBV4-2 and TRBJ2-5; a weak D match, TRBD2 (5 bases). V lost 0 bases and J 3 bases, leaving 8 bases between the germline ends. The CDR3 has 14 amino acids. Germline CDR1 LGHNA, CDR2 YNFKEQ. CDR3 region: CASSQEGAEETQYF. The CDR3 DNA sequence: TGTGCCAGCAGCCAAGAGGGAGCAGAAGAGACCCAGTACTTC.

The chain employs TRBV6-5 and TRBJ2-5; tentatively, D is TRBD2 (6 bases). The CDR3 covers 14 residues. Germline V gives CDR1 MNHEY, CDR2 SVGAGI. The V end lost 2 bases, the J end lost 5 bases, and 12 bases lay between the germline ends. CDR3: CASSYTGEEETQYF. The CDR3 bases are TGTGCCAGCAGTTACACGGGGGAAGAGGAGACCCAGTACTTC.

The chain couples TRBV10-3 to TRBJ2-7; D is unclear. Trimming removed 7 bases from V and 6 bases from J, with 16 bases in between. There are 13 residues in the CDR3. Germline values: CDR1 ENHRY, CDR2 SYGVKD. CDR3 sequence reads: CAIKTQYPSEQYF. CDR3 coding DNA: TGTGCCATCAAGACACAATATCCCTCCGAGCAGTACTTC.